This T cell receptor (beta chain) was sequenced for a study of T-cell reconstitution after alpha-beta-depleted transplantation in children (dated by TCRdb to the mid-2010s). The study in broad terms: Using TCR repertoire profiling, the study followed T-cell immune reconstitution in a quantitative way in children after TCRalphabeta/CD19-depleted allogeneic hematopoietic cell transplantation.

Results and caveats for the whole study, not just this receptor: The high TCRbeta diversity at day 60 in some patients was ascribed to recipient T cells and intrathymic progenitors that had survived conditioning. Over subsequent months, a decline in hyperexpanded clone frequencies was noted, and after one year, T-cell counts and TCRbeta diversity were mostly ascribed to newly produced T cells. The apparently early recovery of alphabetaT-cell counts about two months after transplant reportedly depended on only several hundred rapidly expanded clones that came from non-depleted graft cells.

There are 12 amino acids in the CDR3, from cysteine to phenylalanine inclusive. The kept DNA is CDR3 alone, 36 bases in frame from the first base. Via the germline V gene, CDR1 is SQVTM and CDR2 ANQGSEA. The germline ends are 10 bases apart after V is trimmed by 4 bases and J by 6 bases. The treatment or condition label here, explained by the study, means: allogeneic hematopoietic cell transplantation with graft depleted of TCRalphabeta T cells and CD19 B cells. TCRalphabeta/CD19-depleted allogeneic hematopoietic cell grafts were given to the transplant recipients, all of whom were children. Comments on this clonotype: Its binding antigen is unknown. Base quality data are lacking; no much larger clone is found one base away.

The library came from PCR. TCRdb lists the instrument as Illumina HiSeq 2500. TCR libraries were prepared with molecular barcoding, using unique molecular identifiers to normalize TCRbeta repertoire quantification. TCRdb reanalyzed the raw reads on its own, using fastp at Q25 for trimming and MiXCR for clone calling, and kept in-frame beta chains. Rows matching on CDR3 protein sequence are summarized as one entry with the most common DNA and genes. The sample records a few hundred thousand distinct CDR3 sequences, 13% of which are singletons. The ten top clones hold around 2.2% of the sample. Sequencing was performed on PBMCs, mostly from graft donor cells, taken 360 days after TCRalphabeta/CD19-depleted stem cell transplant. The rearrangement combines TRBV29-1 with TRBJ1-5; there is no confident call for the D gene. This sequence originates from a male patient younger than 18 who had a stem cell transplant for acute myeloid leukemia, so the T cells may come from the graft donor. Read as DNA, the sequence is TGCAGCGTTGGACAAGCGGGTCAGCCCCAGCATTTT. Its coded protein is CSVGQAGQPQHF.